This T cell receptor (beta chain) was retrieved from a study of OX40 agonist ivuxolimab in advanced cancers. The CDR3 runs 16 residues. Trimming took off 2 bases at V and 3 bases at J, with 13 bases between the two ends. The germline V gene encodes CDR1 MNHNY and CDR2 SVGAGI (reference sequence). Notes on this clone: Its antigen is not known.

Produced via immunoSEQ multiplex PCR; TCRdb's table is partial and in-frame only. The sample consists of roughly 91,000 clones, about 96% of them appearing once. Study results and limitations: In general, CD8+ T cells held more expanded clones than CD4+ did, on average.

The V call is TRBV6-6, the J call TRBJ2-2; D is undetermined. Sequenced here: CD4+ or CD8+ T cells sorted from blood, sampled in a trial of the OX40 agonist ivuxolimab. The source is an adult with an advanced solid tumor such as melanoma, head and neck, liver or kidney cancer. The CDR3 reads CASSYPSTGDTGELFF. CDR3 nucleotides: TGTGCCAGCAGTTACCCAAGCACTGGCGACACCGGGGAGCTGTTTTTT.